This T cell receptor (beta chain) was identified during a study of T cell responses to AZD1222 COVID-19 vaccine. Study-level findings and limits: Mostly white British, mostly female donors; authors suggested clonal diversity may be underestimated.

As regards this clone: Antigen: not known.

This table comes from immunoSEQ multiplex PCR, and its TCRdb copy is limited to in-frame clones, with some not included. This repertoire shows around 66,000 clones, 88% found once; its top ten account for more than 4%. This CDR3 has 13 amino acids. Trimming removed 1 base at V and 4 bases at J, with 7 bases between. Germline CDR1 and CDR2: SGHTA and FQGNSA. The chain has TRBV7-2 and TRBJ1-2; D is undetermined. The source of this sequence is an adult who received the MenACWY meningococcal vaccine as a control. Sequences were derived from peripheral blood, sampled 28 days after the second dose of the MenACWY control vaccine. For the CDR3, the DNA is TGTGCCAGCAGCTTAGGAGGGTTCTATGGCTACACCTTC. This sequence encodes CASSLGGFYGYTF.